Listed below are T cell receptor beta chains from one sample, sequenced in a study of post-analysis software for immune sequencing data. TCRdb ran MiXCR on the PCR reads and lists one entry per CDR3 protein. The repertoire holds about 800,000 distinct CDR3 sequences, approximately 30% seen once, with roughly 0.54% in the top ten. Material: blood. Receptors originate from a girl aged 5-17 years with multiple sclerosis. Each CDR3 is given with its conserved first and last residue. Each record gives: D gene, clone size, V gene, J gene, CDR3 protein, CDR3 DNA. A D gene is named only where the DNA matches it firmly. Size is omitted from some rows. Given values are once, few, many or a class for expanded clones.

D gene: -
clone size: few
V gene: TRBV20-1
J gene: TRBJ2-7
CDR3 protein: CSAAGRGDYEQYF
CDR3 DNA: TGCAGTGCTGCGGGCAGGGGTGACTACGAGCAGTACTTC

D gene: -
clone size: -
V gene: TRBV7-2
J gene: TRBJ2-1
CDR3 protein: CASSQKASRVDEQFF
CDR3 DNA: TGTGCCAGCAGCCAGAAGGCTAGCAGGGTCGATGAGCAGTTCTTC

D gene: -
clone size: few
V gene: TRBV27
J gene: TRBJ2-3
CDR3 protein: CASSSPGHRTDTQYF
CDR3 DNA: TGTGCCAGCAGTTCCCCGGGACACCGTACAGATACGCAGTATTTT

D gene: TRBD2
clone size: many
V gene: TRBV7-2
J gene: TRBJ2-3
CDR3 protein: CASSSGLAGVGTDTQYF
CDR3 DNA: TGTGCCAGCAGCTCGGGACTAGCGGGAGTTGGAACAGATACGCAGTATTTT

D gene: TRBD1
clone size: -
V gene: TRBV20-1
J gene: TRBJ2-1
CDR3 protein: CSAAQGAQRREQFF
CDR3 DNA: TGCAGTGCTGCGCAGGGGGCGCAGAGGCGTGAGCAGTTCTTC

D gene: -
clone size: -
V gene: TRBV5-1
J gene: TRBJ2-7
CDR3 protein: CASSLEPTGEQYF
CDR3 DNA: TGCGCCAGCAGCTTGGAACCAACCGGCGAGCAGTACTTC

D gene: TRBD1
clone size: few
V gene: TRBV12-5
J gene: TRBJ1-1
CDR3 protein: CATRDRAREFTEAFF
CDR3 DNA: TGTGCTACTCGCGACAGGGCACGTGAATTCACTGAAGCTTTCTTT

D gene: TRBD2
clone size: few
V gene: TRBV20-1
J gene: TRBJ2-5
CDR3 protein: CSARELQRGVDETQYF
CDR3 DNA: TGCAGTGCCCGGGAGCTCCAGCGGGGGGTTGATGAGACCCAGTACTTC

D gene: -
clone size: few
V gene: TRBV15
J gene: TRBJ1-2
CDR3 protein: CATSRELGNYGYTF
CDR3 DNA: TGTGCCACCAGCAGAGAACTGGGCAACTATGGCTACACCTTC

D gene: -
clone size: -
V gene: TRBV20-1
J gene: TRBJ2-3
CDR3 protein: CSATAVKDSTDTQYF
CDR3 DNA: TGCAGTGCTACGGCGGTAAAGGATAGCACAGATACGCAGTATTTT

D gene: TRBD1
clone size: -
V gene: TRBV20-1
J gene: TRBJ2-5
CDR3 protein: CSAIPQGRQETQYF
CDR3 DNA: TGCAGTGCTATTCCACAGGGGCGCCAAGAGACCCAGTACTTC

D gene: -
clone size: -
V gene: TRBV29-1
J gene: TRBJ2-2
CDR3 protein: CSVGTPRTGELFF
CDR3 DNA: TGCAGCGTGGGGACACCGCGGACCGGGGAGCTGTTTTTT

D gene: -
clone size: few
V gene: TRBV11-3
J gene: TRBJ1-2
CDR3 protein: CASSLSGTSYGYTF
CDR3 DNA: TGTGCCAGCAGCTTATCGGGGACAAGCTATGGCTACACCTTC

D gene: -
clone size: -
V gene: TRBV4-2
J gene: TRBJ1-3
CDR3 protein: CASSQEEGLSGNTIYF
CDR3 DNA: TGTGCCAGCAGCCAAGAGGAGGGGCTCTCTGGAAACACCATATATTTT

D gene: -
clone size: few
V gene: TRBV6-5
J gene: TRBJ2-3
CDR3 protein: CASSRLGGLGDTQYF
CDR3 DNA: TGTGCCAGCAGTCGTCTCGGGGGCCTTGGGGATACGCAGTATTTT

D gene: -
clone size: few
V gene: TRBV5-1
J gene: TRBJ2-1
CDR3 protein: CASSLELGNDNEQFF
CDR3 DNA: TGCGCCAGCAGCTTGGAGCTAGGTAATGACAATGAGCAGTTCTTC

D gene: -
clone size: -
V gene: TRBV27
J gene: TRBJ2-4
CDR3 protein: CASSPGLTIQYF
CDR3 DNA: TGTGCCAGCAGCCCAGGGTTGACCATTCAGTACTTC

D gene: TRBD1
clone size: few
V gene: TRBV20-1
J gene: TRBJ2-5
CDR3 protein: CSAMGQQETQYF
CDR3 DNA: TGCAGTGCTATGGGACAGCAAGAGACCCAGTACTTC

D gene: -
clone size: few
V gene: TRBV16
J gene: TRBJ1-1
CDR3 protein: CASSQFTGPEAFF
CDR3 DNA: TGTGCCAGCAGCCAATTTACAGGTCCTGAAGCTTTCTTT

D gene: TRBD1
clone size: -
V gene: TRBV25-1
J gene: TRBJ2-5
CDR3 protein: CASGATGTETQYF
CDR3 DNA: TGTGCCAGCGGGGCGACAGGGACGGAGACCCAGTACTTC

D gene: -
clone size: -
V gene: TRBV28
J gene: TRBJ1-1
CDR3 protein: CASSSGDMNTEAFF
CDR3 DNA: TGTGCCAGCAGTTCCGGGGACATGAACACTGAAGCTTTCTTT

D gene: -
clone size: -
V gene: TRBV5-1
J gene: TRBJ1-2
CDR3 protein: CASSLEPAYYGYTF
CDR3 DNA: TGCGCCAGCAGCTTGGAACCGGCGTACTATGGCTACACCTTC

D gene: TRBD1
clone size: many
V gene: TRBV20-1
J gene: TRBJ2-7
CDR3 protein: CSAVDRGNYEQYF
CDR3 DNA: TGCAGTGCCGTTGACAGGGGCAACTACGAGCAGTACTTC

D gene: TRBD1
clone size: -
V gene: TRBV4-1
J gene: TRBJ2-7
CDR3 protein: CASSRPGQAFYEQYF
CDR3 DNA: TGCGCCAGCAGCCGACCGGGACAGGCCTTCTACGAGCAGTACTTC

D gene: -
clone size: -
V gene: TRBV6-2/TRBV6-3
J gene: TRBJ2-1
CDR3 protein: CASSFPTGGRDANNEQFF
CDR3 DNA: TGTGCCAGCAGTTTCCCGACTGGCGGACGCGACGCCAACAATGAGCAGTTCTTC

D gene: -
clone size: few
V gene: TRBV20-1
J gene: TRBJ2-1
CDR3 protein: CSARERASYNEQFF
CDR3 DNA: TGCAGTGCTAGAGAACGAGCGAGTTACAATGAGCAGTTCTTC

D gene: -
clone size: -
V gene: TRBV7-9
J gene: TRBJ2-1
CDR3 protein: CASSPPPKVRVAYNEQFF
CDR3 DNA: TGTGCCAGCAGCCCGCCCCCCAAGGTCAGGGTAGCCTACAATGAGCAGTTCTTC

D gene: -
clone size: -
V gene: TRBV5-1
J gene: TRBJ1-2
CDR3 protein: CASSRGTYGYTF
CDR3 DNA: TGCGCCAGCAGCCGTGGGACCTATGGCTACACCTTC

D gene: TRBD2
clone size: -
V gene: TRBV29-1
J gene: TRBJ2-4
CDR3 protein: CSATPSGGYNEQYF
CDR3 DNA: TGCAGCGCGACTCCCAGCGGGGGATACAATGAGCAGTACTTC

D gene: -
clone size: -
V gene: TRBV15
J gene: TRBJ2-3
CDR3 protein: CATSRDGWDPTDTQYF
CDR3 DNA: TGTGCCACCAGCAGAGATGGGTGGGACCCCACAGATACGCAGTATTTT

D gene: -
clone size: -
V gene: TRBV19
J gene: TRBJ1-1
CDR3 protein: CASSIGAEAFF
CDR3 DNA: TGTGCCAGTAGTATTGGGGCTGAAGCTTTCTTT

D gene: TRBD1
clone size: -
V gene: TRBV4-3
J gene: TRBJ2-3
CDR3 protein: CASSQDAGTGLADTQYF
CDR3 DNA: TGCGCCAGCAGCCAAGATGCCGGGACAGGGCTTGCAGATACGCAGTATTTT

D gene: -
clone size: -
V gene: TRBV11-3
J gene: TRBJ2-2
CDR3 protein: CASSVIPASGELFF
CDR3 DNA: TGTGCCAGCAGCGTAATCCCGGCTTCCGGGGAGCTGTTTTTT

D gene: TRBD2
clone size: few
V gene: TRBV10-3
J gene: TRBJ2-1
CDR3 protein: CAARPGLDGTEQFF
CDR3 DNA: TGTGCCGCCCGACCGGGACTAGACGGTACTGAGCAGTTCTTC

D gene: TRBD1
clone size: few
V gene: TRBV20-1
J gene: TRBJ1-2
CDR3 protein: CSARQGAGYGYTF
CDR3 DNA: TGCAGTGCTCGACAGGGGGCTGGCTATGGCTACACCTTC

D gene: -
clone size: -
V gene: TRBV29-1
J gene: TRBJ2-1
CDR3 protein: CSVAGSPLEQFF
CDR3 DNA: TGCAGCGTTGCGGGATCCCCCCTCGAGCAGTTCTTC

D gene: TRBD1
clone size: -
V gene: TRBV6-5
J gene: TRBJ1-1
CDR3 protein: CASTYPGTGIAFF
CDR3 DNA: TGTGCCAGCACCTACCCAGGGACAGGGATAGCTTTCTTT

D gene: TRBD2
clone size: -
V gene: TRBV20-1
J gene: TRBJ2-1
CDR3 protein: CSAIPAKLAGNEQFF
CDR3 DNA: TGCAGTGCTATCCCCGCGAAACTAGCGGGAAACGAGCAGTTCTTC

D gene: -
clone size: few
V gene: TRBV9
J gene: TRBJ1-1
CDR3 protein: CASSVTGSNTEAFF
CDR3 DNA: TGTGCCAGCAGCGTTACAGGGTCGAACACTGAAGCTTTCTTT

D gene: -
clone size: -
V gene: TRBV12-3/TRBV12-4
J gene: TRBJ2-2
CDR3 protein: CASRVAAGELFF
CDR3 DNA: TGTGCCAGCAGGGTAGCGGCCGGGGAGCTGTTTTTT

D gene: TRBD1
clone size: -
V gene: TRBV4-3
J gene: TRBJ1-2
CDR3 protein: CASSQNAGGQGRNGYTF
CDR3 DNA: TGCGCCAGCAGCCAAAATGCGGGGGGACAGGGTCGAAATGGCTACACCTTC

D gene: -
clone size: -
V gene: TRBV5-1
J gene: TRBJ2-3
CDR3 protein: CASSRWRFSTTDTQYF
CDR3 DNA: TGCGCCAGCAGCAGATGGAGATTCTCGACCACAGATACGCAGTATTTT

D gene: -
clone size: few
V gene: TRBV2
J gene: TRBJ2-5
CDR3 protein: CASTANKQETQYF
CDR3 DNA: TGTGCCAGCACCGCAAATAAACAAGAGACCCAGTACTTC

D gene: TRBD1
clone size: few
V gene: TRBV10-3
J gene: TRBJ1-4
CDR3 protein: CAISGPGQNEKLFF
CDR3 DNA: TGTGCCATCAGTGGACCGGGACAGAATGAAAAACTGTTTTTT

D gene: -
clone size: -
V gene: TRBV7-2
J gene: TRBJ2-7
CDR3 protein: CASSLGIATYEQYF
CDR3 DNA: TGTGCCAGCAGCTTAGGTATAGCTACCTACGAGCAGTACTTC

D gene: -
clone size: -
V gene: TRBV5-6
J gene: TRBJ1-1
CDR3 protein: CASSLRGLWVVEAFF
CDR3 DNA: TGTGCCAGCAGCTTGAGAGGGTTGTGGGTAGTTGAAGCTTTCTTT

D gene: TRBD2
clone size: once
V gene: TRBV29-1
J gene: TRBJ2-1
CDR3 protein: CGVEGLAGFDDEQFF
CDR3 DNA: TGCGGCGTTGAAGGGCTAGCGGGGTTCGATGATGAGCAGTTCTTC

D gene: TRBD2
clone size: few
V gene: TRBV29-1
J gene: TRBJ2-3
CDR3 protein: CSVEFLAGRTDTQYF
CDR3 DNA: TGCAGCGTTGAATTTCTAGCGGGTCGCACAGATACGCAGTATTTT

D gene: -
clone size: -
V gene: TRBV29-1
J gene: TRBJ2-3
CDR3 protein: CSVESREAQYF
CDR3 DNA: TGCAGCGTTGAAAGCAGGGAAGCGCAGTATTTT

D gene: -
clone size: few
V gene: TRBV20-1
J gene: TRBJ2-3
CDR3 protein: CSPLRDTQYF
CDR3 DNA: TGCAGTCCCTTGCGGGATACGCAGTATTTT